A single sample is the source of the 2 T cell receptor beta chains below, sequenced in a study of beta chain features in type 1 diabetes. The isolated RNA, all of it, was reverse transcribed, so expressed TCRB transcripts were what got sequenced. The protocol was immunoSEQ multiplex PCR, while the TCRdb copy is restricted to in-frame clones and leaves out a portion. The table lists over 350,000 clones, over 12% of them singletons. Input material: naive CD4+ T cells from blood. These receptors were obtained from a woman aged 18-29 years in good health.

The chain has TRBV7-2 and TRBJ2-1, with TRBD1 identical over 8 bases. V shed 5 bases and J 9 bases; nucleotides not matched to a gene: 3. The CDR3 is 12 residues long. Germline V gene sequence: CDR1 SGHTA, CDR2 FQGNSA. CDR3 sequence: CASSLQGVEQFF. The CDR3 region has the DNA TGTGCCAGCAGCCTACAGGGGGTTGAGCAGTTCTTC.

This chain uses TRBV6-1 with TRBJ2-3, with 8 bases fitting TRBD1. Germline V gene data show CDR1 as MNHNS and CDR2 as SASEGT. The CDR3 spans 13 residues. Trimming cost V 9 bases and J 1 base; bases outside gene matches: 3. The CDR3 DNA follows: TGTGCCAGTGACAGGGGAGGCACAGATACGCAGTATTTT. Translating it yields CASDRGGTDTQYF.